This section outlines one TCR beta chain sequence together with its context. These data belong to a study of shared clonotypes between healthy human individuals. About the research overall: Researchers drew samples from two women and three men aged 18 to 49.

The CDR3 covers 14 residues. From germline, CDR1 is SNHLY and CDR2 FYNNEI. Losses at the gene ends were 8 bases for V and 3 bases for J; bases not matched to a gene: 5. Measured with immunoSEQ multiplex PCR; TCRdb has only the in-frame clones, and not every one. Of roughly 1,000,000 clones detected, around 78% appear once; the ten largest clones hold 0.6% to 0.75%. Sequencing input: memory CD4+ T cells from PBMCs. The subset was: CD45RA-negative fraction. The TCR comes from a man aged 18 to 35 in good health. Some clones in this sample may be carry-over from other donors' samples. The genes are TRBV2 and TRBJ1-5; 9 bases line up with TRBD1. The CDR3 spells CASGRTGDNQPQHF. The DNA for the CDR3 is TGTGCCAGCGGCCGGACAGGGGACAATCAGCCCCAGCATTTT. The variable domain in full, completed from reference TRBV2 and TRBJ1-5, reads EPEVTQTPSHQVTQMGQEVILRCVPISNHLYFYWYRQILGQKVEFLVSFYNNEISEKSEIFDDQFSVERPDGSNFTLKIRSTKLEDSAMYFCASGRTGDNQPQHFGDGTRLSIL.